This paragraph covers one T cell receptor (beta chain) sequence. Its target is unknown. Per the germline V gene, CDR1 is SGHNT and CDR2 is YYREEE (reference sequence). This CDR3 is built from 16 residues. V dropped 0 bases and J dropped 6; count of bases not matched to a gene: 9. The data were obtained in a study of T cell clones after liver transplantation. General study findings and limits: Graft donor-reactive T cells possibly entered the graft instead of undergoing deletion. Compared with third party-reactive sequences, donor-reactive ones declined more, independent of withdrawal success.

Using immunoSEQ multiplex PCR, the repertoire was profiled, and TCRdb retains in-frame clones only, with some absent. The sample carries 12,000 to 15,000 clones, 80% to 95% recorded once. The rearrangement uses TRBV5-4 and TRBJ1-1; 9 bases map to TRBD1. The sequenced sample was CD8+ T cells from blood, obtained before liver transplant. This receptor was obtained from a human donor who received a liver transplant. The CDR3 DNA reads TGTGCCAGCAGCTTGGCCGGGACAGGGACAATCCCTGAAGCTTTCTTT. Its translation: CASSLAGTGTIPEAFF.